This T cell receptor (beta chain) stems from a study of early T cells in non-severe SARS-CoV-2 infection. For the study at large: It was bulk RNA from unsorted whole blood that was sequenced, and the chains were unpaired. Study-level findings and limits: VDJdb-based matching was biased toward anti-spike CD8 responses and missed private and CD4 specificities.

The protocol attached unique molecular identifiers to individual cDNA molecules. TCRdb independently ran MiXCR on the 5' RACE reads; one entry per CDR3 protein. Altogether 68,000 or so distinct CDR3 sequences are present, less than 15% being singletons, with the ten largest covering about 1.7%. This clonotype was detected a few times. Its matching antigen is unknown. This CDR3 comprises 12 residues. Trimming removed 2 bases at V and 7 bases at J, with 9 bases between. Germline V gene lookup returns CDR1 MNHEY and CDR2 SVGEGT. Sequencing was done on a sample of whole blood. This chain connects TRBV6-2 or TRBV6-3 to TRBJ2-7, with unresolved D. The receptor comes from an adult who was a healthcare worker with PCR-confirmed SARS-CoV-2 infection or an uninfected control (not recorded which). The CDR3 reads CASSYARREQYF. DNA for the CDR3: TGTGCCAGCAGTTACGCCCGACGGGAGCAGTACTTC.